Each of the 21 T cell receptor beta chains below was sequenced from the same sample in a study of cytomegalovirus exposure and HLA in healthy donors. PCR employed 60 Vbeta and 13 Jbeta primers. TCRdb's table, derived via immunoSEQ multiplex PCR, lists solely in-frame clones and lacks some. The data contain about 120,000 clones, 60% to 85% of them singletons. Sequenced sample: PBMCs. All receptors derive from a woman in her thirties or forties in good health and CMV-seropositive.

The chain couples TRBV2 to TRBJ1-1; D is undetermined. CDR3 length: 13 residues. The germline V and J ends were trimmed by 4 bases and 5 bases, with 11 bases remaining between them. Germline V gene data show CDR1 as SNHLY and CDR2 as FYNNEI. The CDR3 loop is CASSAAGKTEAFF. In nucleotides, the CDR3 is TGTGCCAGCAGTGCGGCGGGAAAAACTGAAGCTTTCTTT.

This clone showed up just once. The genes are TRBV7-8 and TRBJ1-1; 9 nucleotides agree with TRBD1. This CDR3 contains 15 residues. Trimming removed 3 bases from V and 1 base from J; junction bases left unmatched: 3. The germline V gene has CDR1 SGHVS and CDR2 FQNEAQ. CDR3 coding DNA: TGTGCCAGCAGCTTGGGACAGGGCCCGAACACTGAAGCTTTCTTT. Protein: CASSLGQGPNTEAFF.

This chain uses TRBV7-2 with TRBJ2-7; TRBD1 agrees at 8 bases. The junction had 11 bases not matched to a gene; V was cut back by 4 bases and J by 6 bases. This CDR3 contains 15 residues. Per germline, CDR1 SGHTA and CDR2 FQGNSA. CDR3 amino acids: CASSSGTGPTGEQYF. Written as DNA, the CDR3 is TGTGCCAGCAGCTCTGGGACAGGTCCTACTGGCGAGCAGTACTTC.

V and J are TRBV30 and TRBJ2-7; D is ambiguous. Germline V CDR1 and CDR2: GTSNPN, SVGIG (reference sequence). This CDR3 is 11 amino acids long. V shed 3 bases and J shed 6 bases, with 9 bases lying between them. The CDR3 region has the DNA TGTGCCTGGAGCGCCACTGGCGAGCAGTACTTC. Its translation: CAWSATGEQYF. Together with reference TRBV30 and TRBJ2-7, the CDR3 gives the full variable domain: SQTIHQWPATLVQPVGSPLSLECTVEGTSNPNLYWYRQAAGRGLQLLFYSVGIGQISSEVPQNLSASRPQDRQFILSSKKLLLSDSGFYLCAWSATGEQYFGPGTRLTVT.

The chain is built from TRBV5-6 and TRBJ1-5; no clear D gene. CDR1 is SGHDT, CDR2 YYEEEE, per germline. The ends were cut back, 0 bases at V and 5 bases at J, with 12 bases in the middle. CDR3 size: 15 residues. Here the CDR3 DNA reads TGTGCCAGCAGCTTGGGTCGGGAGTTACATCAGCCCCAGCATTTT. This sequence encodes CASSLGRELHQPQHF.

The chain uses TRBV6-5 and TRBJ1-1, with 7 bases identical to TRBD1. The germline V gene encodes CDR1 MNHEY and CDR2 SVGAGI. J gave up 3 bases and V 1 base, and 5 bases lay outside the gene matches. The CDR3 totals 15 residues. CDR3 bases: TGTGCCAGCAGTTACTATGGCAGGGGGGACACTGAAGCTTTCTTT. This codes for CASSYYGRGDTEAFF.

The rearrangement joins TRBV19 to TRBJ2-5; TRBD2 agrees at 7 bases. The CDR3 spans 15 residues. Trimming cost V 1 base and J 5 bases; bases outside gene matches: 7. Looked up from germline, CDR1 is LNHDA and CDR2 is SQIVND (reference sequence). The CDR3 DNA follows: TGTGCCAGTAGTATAGCGGGCGGGGGAAGGGAGACCCAGTACTTC. This translates into CASSIAGGGRETQYF.

The V call is TRBV6-1, the J call TRBJ2-5; the match to TRBD2 covers 11 bases. The V and J ends lost 5 bases and 3 bases, in that order; junction bases with no gene match: 5. The CDR3 sequence is 15 residues long. CDR1 and CDR2 (germline): MNHNS, SASEGT. CDR3: CASSRLAGPKETQYF. The CDR3 nucleotides read TGTGCCAGCAGTCGACTAGCGGGGCCCAAAGAGACCCAGTACTTC.

J is TRBJ2-6 and V is TRBV29-1, with D possibly being TRBD1 (6 bases). This CDR3 comprises 15 residues. Trimming shortened V by 6 bases and J by 4 bases, and 16 bases separated the two germline ends. The germline V gene has CDR1 SQVTM and CDR2 ANQGSEA. This CDR3 reads CSVPGQRGGANVLTF. Written as DNA, the CDR3 is TGCAGCGTCCCCGGACAGAGGGGGGGGGCCAACGTCCTGACTTTC.

This chain links TRBV5-6 with TRBJ1-2, with unresolved D. Germline V gene data show CDR1 as SGHDT and CDR2 as YYEEEE. Between the trimmed V and J ends, which lost 3 bases and 1 base, there was a span of 13 bases. The CDR3 has 15 amino acids. CDR3: CASSWKRTGNYGYTF. CDR3 bases: TGTGCCAGCAGCTGGAAGCGGACTGGTAACTATGGCTACACCTTC.

V usage is TRBV6-6 and J usage is TRBJ1-6, with TRBD1 matching 9 bases. The CDR3 extends over 15 amino acids. J gave up 8 bases and V 3 bases, and 5 bases lay outside the gene matches. The germline gives CDR1 MNHNY, CDR2 SVGAGI (reference sequence). The CDR3 is CASSYTTGGDSPLHF. The CDR3 bases are TGTGCCAGCAGTTATACAACAGGGGGCGATTCACCCCTCCACTTT.

The J gene is TRBJ1-1, the V gene TRBV12-5; TRBD1 aligns across 7 bases. With 5 bases clipped from V and 1 base from J, the junction kept 4 bases outside the gene matches. Germline V CDR1 and CDR2: LGHNT, FRNRAP. The CDR3 runs to 14 residues. CDR3 DNA sequence: TGTGCTAGTGGTATCCAGGGGGGGAACACTGAAGCTTTCTTT. Translation gives CASGIQGGNTEAFF.

The chain combines TRBV5-1 with TRBJ1-3, with D possibly TRBD1 on 6 matching bases. CDR3 length: 15 residues. Germline CDR1 SGHRS, CDR2 YFSETQ. V lost 0 bases to trimming and J lost 3 bases, with 10 bases between them. The CDR3 region is CASSLDGGRGNTIYF. CDR3 coding DNA: TGCGCCAGCAGCTTGGATGGGGGCCGTGGAAACACCATATATTTT.

The chain employs TRBV7-9 and TRBJ1-2; D may be TRBD1 (5 bases). The CDR3 covers 16 residues. V lost 5 bases and J 7 bases, leaving 23 bases between the germline ends. Germline CDR1 reads SEHNR; CDR2 reads FQNEAQ (reference sequence). The CDR3, as DNA: TGTGCCAGCAGCGCTCAGGGCGGAGGGTGGCAACGTGGCTACACCTTC. It codes for CASSAQGGGWQRGYTF.

This clone showed up just a few times. The chain has TRBV9 and TRBJ2-3; 8 bases fit TRBD2. Germline V gene sequence: CDR1 SGDLS, CDR2 YYNGEE. CDR3 length: 14 residues. V was pared by 4 bases and J by 1 base, with 2 bases of the junction left unmatched. The CDR3 nucleotides read TGTGCCAGCAGCCTCGGGGGGGGCACAGATACGCAGTATTTT. This encodes CASSLGGGTDTQYF.

This chain connects TRBV21-1 to TRBJ2-7; the listed D gene, TRBD1, was not tested against the DNA. TRBV21-1 is marked as a pseudogene. The length of the CDR3 is 13 residues. CDR3 loop: CASSDRTGTEQYF. CDR3 bases: TGTGCCAGCAGCGACCGGACAGGGACCGAGCAGTACTTC.

The chain recombines TRBV7-2 with TRBJ2-1; maybe TRBD1 (6 bases). CDR3 length: 14 amino acids. CDR1 and CDR2 (germline): SGHTA, FQGNSA. The V gene lost 3 bases and the J gene lost 4 bases, with 10 bases spanning the gap. The CDR3 nucleotides are TGTGCCAGCAGCTTTTACGGGACATACAATGAGCAGTTCTTC. Protein: CASSFYGTYNEQFF.

The chain couples TRBV4-2 to TRBJ2-1; 7 positions match TRBD2. After removal of 0 bases from V and 2 bases from J, the junction contained 4 bases not matched to a gene. From germline, CDR1 is LGHNA and CDR2 YNFKEQ. This CDR3 spans 16 amino acids. The DNA for the CDR3 is TGTGCCAGCAGCCAAGAGTTGGCGGGAGCCTACAATGAGCAGTTCTTC. This encodes CASSQELAGAYNEQFF.

The chain recombines TRBV7-2 with TRBJ2-1, with D tentatively TRBD1 (5 bases). Looked up from germline, CDR1 is SGHTA and CDR2 is FQGNSA. The ends were cut back, 5 bases at V and 4 bases at J, with 9 bases in the middle. There are 13 residues in the CDR3. The CDR3: CASSARGYNEQFF. In nucleotides, the CDR3 is TGTGCCAGCAGCGCTAGGGGATACAATGAGCAGTTCTTC.

The chain carries TRBV29-1 and TRBJ2-5; 9 bases agree with TRBD1. Germline lookup yields CDR1 SQVTM and CDR2 ANQGSEA. The trim removed 7 bases at V and 3 bases at J, leaving 6 bases unmatched. This CDR3 is 13 amino acids long. The DNA of the CDR3 is TGCAGCGGGGGGGACAGGGTCAAAGAGACCCAGTACTTC. This translates into CSGGDRVKETQYF.

The table lists this clone with a few counts. V usage is TRBV30 and J usage is TRBJ2-2; 14 bases fit TRBD2. V shed 1 base, J shed 0 bases, and the junction held 4 bases outside the gene matches. Per the germline V gene, CDR1 is GTSNPN and CDR2 is SVGIG (reference sequence). CDR3 length: 18 residues. Here the CDR3 DNA reads TGTGCCTGGAGTGGACTAGCGGGAGGGCCCTCGAACACCGGGGAGCTGTTTTTT. This encodes CAWSGLAGGPSNTGELFF.